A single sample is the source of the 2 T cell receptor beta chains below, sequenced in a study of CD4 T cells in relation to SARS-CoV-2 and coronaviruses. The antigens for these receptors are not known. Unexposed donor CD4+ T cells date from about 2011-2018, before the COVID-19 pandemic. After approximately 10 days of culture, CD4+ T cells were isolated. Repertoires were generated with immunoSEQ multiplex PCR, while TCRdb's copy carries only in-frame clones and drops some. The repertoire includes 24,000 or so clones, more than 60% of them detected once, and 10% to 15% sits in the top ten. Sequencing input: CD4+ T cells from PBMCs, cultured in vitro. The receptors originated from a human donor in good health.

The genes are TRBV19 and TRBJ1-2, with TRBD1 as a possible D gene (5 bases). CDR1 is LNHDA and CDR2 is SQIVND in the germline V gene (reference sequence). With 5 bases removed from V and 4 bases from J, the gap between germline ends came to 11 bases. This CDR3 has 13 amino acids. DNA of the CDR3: TGTGCCAGTAGTCCGGGGGACGGCTATGGCTACACCTTC. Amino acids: CASSPGDGYGYTF.

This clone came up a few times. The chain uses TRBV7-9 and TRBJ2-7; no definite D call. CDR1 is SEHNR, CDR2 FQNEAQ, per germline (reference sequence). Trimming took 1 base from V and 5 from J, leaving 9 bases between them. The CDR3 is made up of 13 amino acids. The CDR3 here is CASSLGVVNEQYF. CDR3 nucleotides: TGTGCCAGCAGCTTAGGTGTCGTAAACGAGCAGTACTTC.